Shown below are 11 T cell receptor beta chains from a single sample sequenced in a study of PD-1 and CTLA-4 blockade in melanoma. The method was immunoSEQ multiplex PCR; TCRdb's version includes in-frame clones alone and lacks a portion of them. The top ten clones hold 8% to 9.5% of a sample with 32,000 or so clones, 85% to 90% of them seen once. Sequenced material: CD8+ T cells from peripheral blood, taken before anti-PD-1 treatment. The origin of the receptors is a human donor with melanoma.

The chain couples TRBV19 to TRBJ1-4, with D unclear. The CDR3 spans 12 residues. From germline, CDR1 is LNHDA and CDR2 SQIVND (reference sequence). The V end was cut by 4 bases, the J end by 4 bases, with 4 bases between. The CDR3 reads CASSRDNEKLFF. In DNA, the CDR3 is TGTGCCAGTAGTAGGGATAATGAAAAACTGTTTTTT.

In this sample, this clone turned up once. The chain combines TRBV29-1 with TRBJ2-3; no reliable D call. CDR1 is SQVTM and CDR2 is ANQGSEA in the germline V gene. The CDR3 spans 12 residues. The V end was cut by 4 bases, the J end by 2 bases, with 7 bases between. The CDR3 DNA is TGCAGCGTTGTGATTTTCACAGATACGCAGTATTTT. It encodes CSVVIFTDTQYF.

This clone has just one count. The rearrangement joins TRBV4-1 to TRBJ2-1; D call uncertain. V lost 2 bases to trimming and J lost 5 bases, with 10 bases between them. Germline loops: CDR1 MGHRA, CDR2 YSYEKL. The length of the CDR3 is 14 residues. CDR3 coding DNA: TGCGCCAGCAGCCAAATAGACAAAGACAATGAGCAGTTCTTC. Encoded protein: CASSQIDKDNEQFF.

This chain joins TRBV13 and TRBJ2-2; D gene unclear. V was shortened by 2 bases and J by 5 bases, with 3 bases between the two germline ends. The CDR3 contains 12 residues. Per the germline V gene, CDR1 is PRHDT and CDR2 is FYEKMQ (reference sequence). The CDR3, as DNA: TGTGCCAGCAGCTTATCAACCGGGGAGCTGTTTTTT. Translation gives CASSLSTGELFF.

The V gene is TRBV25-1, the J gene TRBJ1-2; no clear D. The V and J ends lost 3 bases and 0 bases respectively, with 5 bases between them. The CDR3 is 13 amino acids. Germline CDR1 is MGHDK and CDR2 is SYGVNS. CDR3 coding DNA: TGTGCCAGCAGTGAGCGTTCTAACTATGGCTACACCTTC. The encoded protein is CASSERSNYGYTF.

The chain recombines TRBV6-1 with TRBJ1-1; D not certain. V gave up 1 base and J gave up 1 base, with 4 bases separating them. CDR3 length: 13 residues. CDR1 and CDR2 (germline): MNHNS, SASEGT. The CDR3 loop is CASSEGWNTEAFF. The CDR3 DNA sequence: TGTGCCAGCAGTGAAGGGTGGAACACTGAAGCTTTCTTT.

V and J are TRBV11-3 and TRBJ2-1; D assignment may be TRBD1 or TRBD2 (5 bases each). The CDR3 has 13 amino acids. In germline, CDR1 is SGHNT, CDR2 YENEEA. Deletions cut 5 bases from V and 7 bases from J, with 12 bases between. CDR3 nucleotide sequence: TGTGCCAGCAGCACCGGGACCCTAAATGAGCAGTTCTTC. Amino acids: CASSTGTLNEQFF.

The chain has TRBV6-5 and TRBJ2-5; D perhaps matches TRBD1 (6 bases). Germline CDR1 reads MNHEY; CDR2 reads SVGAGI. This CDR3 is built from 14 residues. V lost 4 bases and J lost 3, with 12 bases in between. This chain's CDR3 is CASSSGPGEETQYF. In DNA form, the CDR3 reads TGTGCCAGCAGTTCGGGCCCAGGGGAAGAGACCCAGTACTTC.

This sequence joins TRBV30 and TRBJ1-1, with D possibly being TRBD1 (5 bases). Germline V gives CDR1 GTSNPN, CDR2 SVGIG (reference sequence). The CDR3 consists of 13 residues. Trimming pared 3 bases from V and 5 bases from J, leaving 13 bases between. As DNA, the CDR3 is TGTGCCTGGAGAGGGGACCTACTAACTGAAGCTTTCTTT. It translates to CAWRGDLLTEAFF.

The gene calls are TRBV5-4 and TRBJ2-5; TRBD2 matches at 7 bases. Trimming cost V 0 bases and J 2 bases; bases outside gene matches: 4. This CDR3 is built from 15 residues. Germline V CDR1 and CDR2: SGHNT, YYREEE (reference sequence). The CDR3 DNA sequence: TGTGCCAGCAGCTTGGTTGGGGGGGGACAAGAGACCCAGTACTTC. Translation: CASSLVGGGQETQYF.

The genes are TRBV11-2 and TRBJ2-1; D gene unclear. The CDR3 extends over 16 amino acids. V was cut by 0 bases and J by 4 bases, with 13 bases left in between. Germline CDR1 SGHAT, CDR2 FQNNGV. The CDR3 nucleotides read TGTGCCAGCAGCTTAGATCAGGCATTGTGGTACAATGAGCAGTTCTTC. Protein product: CASSLDQALWYNEQFF.